The entry below describes one TCR beta chain. This record belongs to a study of blood T cell repertoires in COVID-19. About the study: PBMCs, B-cell-depleted T cells, or T cells were the source of the cDNA or gDNA that made up the material.

TCRdb's copy holds only in-frame clones and misses some; the assay was immunoSEQ multiplex PCR. The sample has around 50,000 clones, over 75% seen once. The CDR3 totals 14 residues. Germline values: CDR1 SEHNR, CDR2 FQNEAQ (reference sequence). J was trimmed by 13 bases and V by 5 bases; bases with no gene match: 12. The source is a man aged 35 to 55 with active COVID-19. J is TRBJ1-4 and V is TRBV7-9; 8 positions agree with TRBD1. Sequenced: peripheral blood. The CDR3: CASSGLGQVEGLFF. The CDR3 DNA follows: TGTGCCAGCAGCGGACTGGGACAGGTGGAAGGACTGTTTTTT. Full variable domain (remainder filled in from reference TRBV7-9 and TRBJ1-4): DTGVSQNPRHKITKRGQNVTFRCDPISEHNRLYWYRQTLGQGPEFLTYFQNEAQLEKSRLLSDRFSAERPKGSFSTLEIQRTEQGDSAMYLCASSGLGQVEGLFFGSGTQLSVL.